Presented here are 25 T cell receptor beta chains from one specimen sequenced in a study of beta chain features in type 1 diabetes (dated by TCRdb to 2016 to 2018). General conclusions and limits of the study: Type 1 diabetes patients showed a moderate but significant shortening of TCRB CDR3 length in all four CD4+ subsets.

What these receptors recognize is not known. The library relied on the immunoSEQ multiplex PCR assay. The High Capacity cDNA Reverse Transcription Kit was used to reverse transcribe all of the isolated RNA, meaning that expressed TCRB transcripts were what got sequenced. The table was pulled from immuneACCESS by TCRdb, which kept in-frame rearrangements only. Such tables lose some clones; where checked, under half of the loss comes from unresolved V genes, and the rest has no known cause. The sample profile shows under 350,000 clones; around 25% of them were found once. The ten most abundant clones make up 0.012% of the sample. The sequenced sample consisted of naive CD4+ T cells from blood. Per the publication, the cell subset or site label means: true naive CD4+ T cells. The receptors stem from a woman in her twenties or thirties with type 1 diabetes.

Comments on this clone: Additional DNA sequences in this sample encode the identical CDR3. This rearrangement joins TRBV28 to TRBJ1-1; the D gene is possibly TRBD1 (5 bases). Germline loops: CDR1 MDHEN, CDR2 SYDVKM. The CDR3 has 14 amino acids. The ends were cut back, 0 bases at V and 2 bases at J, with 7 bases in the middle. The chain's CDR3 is CASSLWQGNTEAFF. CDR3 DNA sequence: TGTGCCAGCAGTTTATGGCAGGGCAACACTGAAGCTTTCTTT.

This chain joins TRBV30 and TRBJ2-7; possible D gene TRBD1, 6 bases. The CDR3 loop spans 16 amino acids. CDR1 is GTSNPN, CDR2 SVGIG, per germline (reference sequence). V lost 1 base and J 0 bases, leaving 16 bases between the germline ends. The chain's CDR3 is CAWSGFGTDSSYEQYF. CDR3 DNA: TGTGCCTGGAGTGGATTTGGGACGGACAGCTCCTACGAGCAGTACTTC.

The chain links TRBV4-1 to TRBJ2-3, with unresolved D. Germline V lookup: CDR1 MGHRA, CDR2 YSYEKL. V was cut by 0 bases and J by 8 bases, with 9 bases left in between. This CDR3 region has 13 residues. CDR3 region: CASSQEKVGTQYF. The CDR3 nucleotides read TGCGCCAGCAGCCAAGAGAAAGTCGGTACGCAGTATTTT.

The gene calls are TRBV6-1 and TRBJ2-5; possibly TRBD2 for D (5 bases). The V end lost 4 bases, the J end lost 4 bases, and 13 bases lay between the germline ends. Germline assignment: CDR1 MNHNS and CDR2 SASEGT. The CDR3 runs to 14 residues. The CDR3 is CASSGGARGETQYF. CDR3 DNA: TGTGCCAGCAGTGGAGGAGCTCGGGGAGAGACCCAGTACTTC.

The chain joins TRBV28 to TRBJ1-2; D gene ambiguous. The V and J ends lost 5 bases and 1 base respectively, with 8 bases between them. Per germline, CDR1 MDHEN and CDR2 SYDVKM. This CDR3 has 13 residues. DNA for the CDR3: TGTGCCAGCAGTCGGGGTAGTAACTATGGCTACACCTTC. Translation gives CASSRGSNYGYTF.

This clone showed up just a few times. CDR3 protein: CASSQTGTGAEQFF. The CDR3 coding sequence is TGTGCCAGCAGTCAGACCGGGACTGGCGCGGAGCAGTTCTTC. The chain links TRBV7-2 to TRBJ2-1; possible D gene TRBD2, 6 bases. V dropped 6 bases and J dropped 10 bases, with 19 bases sitting between them. CDR1 SGHTA and CDR2 FQGNSA come from the germline V gene. The CDR3 spans 14 residues.

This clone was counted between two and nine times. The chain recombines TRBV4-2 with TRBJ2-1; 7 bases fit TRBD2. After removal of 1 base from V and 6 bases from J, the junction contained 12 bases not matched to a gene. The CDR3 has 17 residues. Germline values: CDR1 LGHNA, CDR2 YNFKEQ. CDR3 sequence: CASSQGLALVPINEQFF. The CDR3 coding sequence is TGTGCCAGCAGCCAAGGACTAGCTCTCGTCCCTATCAATGAGCAGTTCTTC.

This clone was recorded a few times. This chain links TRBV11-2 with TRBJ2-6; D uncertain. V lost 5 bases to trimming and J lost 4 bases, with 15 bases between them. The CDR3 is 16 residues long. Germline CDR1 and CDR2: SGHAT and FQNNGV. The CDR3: CASSRRLLRGANVLTF. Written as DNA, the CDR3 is TGTGCCAGCAGCCGAAGGCTGTTGAGGGGGGCCAACGTCCTGACTTTC.

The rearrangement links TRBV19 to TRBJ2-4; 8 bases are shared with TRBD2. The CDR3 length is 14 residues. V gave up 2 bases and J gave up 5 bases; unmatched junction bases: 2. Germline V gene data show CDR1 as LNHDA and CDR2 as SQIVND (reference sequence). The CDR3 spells CASSITSGENIQYF. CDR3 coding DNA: TGTGCCAGTAGTATAACTAGCGGTGAAAACATTCAGTACTTC.

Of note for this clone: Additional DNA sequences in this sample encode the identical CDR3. In DNA, the CDR3 is TGTGCCTGGAGTGTAGGGGGGGCCCAAGAGACCCAGTACTTC. As protein: CAWSVGGAQETQYF. This chain joins TRBV30 and TRBJ2-5, with TRBD2 as a possible D gene (7 bases). The V gene's germline CDR1 is GTSNPN and CDR2 SVGIG (reference sequence). This CDR3 is 14 amino acids long. V was clipped by 0 bases and J by 1 base, with 9 bases between them.

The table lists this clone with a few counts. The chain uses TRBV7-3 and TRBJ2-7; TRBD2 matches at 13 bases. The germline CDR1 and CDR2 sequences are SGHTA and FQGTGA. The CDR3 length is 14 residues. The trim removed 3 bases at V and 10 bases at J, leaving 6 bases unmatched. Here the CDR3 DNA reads TGTGCCAGCAGCTTGACCGGGACTAGCGGGGTTCAGTACTTC. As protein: CASSLTGTSGVQYF.

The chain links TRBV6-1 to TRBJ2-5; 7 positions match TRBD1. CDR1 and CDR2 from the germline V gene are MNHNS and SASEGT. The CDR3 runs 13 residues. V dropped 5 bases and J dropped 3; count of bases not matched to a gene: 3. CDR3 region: CASSLQGKETQYF. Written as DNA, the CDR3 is TGTGCCAGCAGTTTACAGGGGAAAGAGACCCAGTACTTC.

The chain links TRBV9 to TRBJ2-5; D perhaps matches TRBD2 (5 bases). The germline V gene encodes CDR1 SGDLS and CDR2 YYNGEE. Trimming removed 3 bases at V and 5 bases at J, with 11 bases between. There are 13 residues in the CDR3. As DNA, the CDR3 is TGTGCCAGCAGCGCCCCATCGGGGGAGACCCAGTACTTC. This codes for CASSAPSGETQYF.

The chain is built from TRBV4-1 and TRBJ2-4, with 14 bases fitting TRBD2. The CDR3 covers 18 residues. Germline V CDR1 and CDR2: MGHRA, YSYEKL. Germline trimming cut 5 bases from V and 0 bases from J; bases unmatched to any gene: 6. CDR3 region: CASSTLGLAGVAKNIQYF. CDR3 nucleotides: TGCGCCAGCAGCACTTTGGGACTAGCGGGAGTAGCCAAAAACATTCAGTACTTC.

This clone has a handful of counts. CDR3 in amino acids: CASSSLTGDLSQPPFF. The CDR3 DNA reads as TGTGCCAGCAGCTCTTTAACAGGGGACCTTTCCCAACCCCCGTTCTTT. The J gene is TRBJ1-1, the V gene TRBV5-4; 7 bases fit TRBD1. From germline, CDR1 is SGHNT and CDR2 YYREEE (reference sequence). V shed 3 bases, J shed 14 bases, and the junction held 22 bases outside the gene matches. The CDR3 has 16 amino acids.

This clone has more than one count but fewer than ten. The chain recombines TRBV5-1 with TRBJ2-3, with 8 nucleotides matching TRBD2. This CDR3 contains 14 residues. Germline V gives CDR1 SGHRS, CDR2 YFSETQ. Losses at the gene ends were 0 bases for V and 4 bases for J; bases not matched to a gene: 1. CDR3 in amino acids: CASSLGLASDTQYF. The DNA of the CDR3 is TGCGCCAGCAGCTTGGGACTAGCGTCAGATACGCAGTATTTT. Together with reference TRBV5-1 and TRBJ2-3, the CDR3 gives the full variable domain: KAGVTQTPRYLIKTRGQQVTLSCSPISGHRSVSWYQQTPGQGLQFLFEYFSETQRNKGNFPGRFSGRQFSNSRSEMNVSTLELGDSALYLCASSLGLASDTQYFGPGTRLTVL.

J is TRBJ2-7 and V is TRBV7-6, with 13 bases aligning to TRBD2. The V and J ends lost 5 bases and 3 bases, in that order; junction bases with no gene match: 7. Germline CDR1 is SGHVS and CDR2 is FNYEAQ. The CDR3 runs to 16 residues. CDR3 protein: CASSLTGTSGVYEQYF. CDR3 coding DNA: TGTGCCAGCAGCCTCACCGGGACTAGCGGGGTCTACGAGCAGTACTTC.

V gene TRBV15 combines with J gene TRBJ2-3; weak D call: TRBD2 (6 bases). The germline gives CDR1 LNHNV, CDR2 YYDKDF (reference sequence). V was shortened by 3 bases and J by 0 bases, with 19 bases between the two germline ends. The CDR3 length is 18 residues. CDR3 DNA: TGTGCCACCAGCAGCTCCCTCGGGGCGGGGAGGAGCACAGATACGCAGTATTTT. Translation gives CATSSSLGAGRSTDTQYF.

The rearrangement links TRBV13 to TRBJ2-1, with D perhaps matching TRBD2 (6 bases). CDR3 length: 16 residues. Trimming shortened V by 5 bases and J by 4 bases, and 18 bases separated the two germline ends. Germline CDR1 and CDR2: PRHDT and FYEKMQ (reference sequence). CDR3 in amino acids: CASSMLRDFLYNEQFF. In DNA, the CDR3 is TGTGCCAGCAGCATGCTCAGGGACTTCCTTTACAATGAGCAGTTCTTC.

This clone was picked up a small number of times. As DNA, the CDR3 is TGTGCCAGTAATCTAGCGAGCTCCTACAATGAGCAGTTCTTC. Encoded protein: CASNLASSYNEQFF. V is TRBV7-9 and J is TRBJ2-1; possibly TRBD2 for D (6 bases). Looked up from germline, CDR1 is SEHNR and CDR2 is FQNEAQ (reference sequence). There are 14 residues in the CDR3. V dropped 9 bases and J dropped 0 bases, with 12 bases sitting between them.

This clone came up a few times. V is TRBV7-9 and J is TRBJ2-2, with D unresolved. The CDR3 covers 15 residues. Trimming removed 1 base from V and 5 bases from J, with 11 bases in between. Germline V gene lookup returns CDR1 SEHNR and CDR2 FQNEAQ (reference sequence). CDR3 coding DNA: TGTGCCAGCAGCTTAGGTTCGAGCAATACCGGGGAGCTGTTTTTT. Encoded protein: CASSLGSSNTGELFF.

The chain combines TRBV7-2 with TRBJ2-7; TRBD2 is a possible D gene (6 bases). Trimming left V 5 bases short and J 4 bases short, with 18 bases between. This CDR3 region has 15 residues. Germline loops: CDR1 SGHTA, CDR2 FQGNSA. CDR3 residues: CASSTLGLYKYEQYF. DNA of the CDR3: TGTGCCAGCAGCACCCTGGGACTGTACAAATACGAGCAGTACTTC.

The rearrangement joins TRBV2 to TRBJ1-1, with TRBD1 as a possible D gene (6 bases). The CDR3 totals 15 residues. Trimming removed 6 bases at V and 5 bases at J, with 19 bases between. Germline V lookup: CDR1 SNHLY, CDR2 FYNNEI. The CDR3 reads CASRVSTGGFTEAFF. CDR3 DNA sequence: TGTGCCAGCAGAGTCTCTACTGGGGGCTTTACTGAAGCTTTCTTT.

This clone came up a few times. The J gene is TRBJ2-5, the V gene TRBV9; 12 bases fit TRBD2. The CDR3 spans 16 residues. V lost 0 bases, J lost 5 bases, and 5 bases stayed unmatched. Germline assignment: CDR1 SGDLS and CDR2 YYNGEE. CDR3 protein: CASSVGTSGTAETQYF. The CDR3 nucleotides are TGTGCCAGCAGCGTAGGGACTAGCGGGACCGCGGAGACCCAGTACTTC.

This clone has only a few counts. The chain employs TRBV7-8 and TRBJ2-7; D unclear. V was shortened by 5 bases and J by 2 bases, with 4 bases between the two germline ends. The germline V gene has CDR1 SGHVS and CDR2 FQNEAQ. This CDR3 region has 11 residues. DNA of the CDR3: TGTGCCAGCAGCGGAGCCTACGAGCAGTACTTC. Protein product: CASSGAYEQYF.